These 29 T cell receptor beta chains came from one sample sequenced in a study of T cell clusters in autoimmune cytopenias. Each sample's input was about 250 ng genomic DNA, some 38,000 genome equivalents. One tube held mixed TRB-A and TRB-B primer pools for touch-down PCR. TCRdb reworked the multiplex PCR reads into one entry per CDR3 protein, no DNA. In all, the sample yields roughly 15,000 distinct CDR3 sequences. These data also formed part of another study, on T cell repertoires in aging, cancer and after chemotherapy.

Sequencing was carried out using peripheral blood. Receptors were obtained from a human donor in good health.

The rearrangement uses TRBV6-1 and TRBJ2-3. The germline gives CDR1 MNHNS, CDR2 SASEGT. The CDR3 runs 12 residues. CDR3 residues: CASRGSTDTQYF.

The chain has TRBV29-1 and TRBJ1-1; TCRdb gives TRBD1 as the D gene, but with no DNA this cannot be confirmed. This CDR3 region has 13 residues. Germline loops: CDR1 SQVTM, CDR2 ANQGSEA. CDR3 sequence reads: CSVAGVMNTEAFF. The full variable domain, with the rest looked up from reference TRBV29-1 and TRBJ1-1, is SAVISQKPSRDICQRGTSLTIQCQVDSQVTMMFWYRQQPGQSLTLIATANQGSEATYESGFVIDKFPISRPNLTFSTLTVSNMSPEDSSIYLCSVAGVMNTEAFFGQGTRLTVV.

The chain carries TRBV19 and TRBJ2-5; the D call from TCRdb, TRBD2, cannot be confirmed without DNA. This CDR3 has 14 amino acids. From germline, CDR1 is LNHDA and CDR2 SQIVND (reference sequence). CDR3 in amino acids: CASGLAGNQETQYF.

The rearrangement links TRBV5-5 to TRBJ2-2; the TCRdb call, TRBD1, lacks DNA for checking. The CDR3 is 15 residues long. Germline CDR1 and CDR2: SGHKS and YYEKEE (reference sequence). The chain's CDR3 is CASSLGRGRDGELFF.

The V and J genes are TRBV11-3 and TRBJ2-1. Germline V gene sequence: CDR1 SGHNT, CDR2 YENEEA. The CDR3 runs 11 residues. The CDR3 spells CASSLGSGKFF.

The chain uses TRBV6-5 and TRBJ2-6. The CDR3 runs 15 residues. Germline CDR1 MNHEY, CDR2 SVGAGI. The CDR3 spells CASSYSRAGANVLTF.

V gene TRBV7-9 combines with J gene TRBJ2-1; TCRdb outputs TRBD1, but without DNA this stays unchecked. Germline CDR1 reads SEHNR; CDR2 reads FQNEAQ (reference sequence). There are 16 residues in the CDR3. The CDR3 region is CASSLENARSYNEQFF.

V is TRBV5-6 and J is TRBJ2-1; TCRdb indicates TRBD2, and absent DNA this call remains unverified. Germline V gene sequence: CDR1 SGHDT, CDR2 YYEEEE. This CDR3 is 17 amino acids long. The CDR3: CASSLRTSGRALNEQFF.

The V gene is TRBV6-5, the J gene TRBJ2-7; with no DNA, the TCRdb D assignment of TRBD1 cannot be verified. Germline-derived CDR1 and CDR2 are MNHEY and SVGAGI. The CDR3 has 14 amino acids. The CDR3 protein is CASSYTLGPNRRYF.

The CDR3 region is CASRPPRGRGANTEAFF. The rearrangement joins TRBV27 to TRBJ1-1; with no DNA, the TCRdb D assignment of TRBD1 cannot be verified. The germline gives CDR1 MNHEY, CDR2 SMNVEV (reference sequence). CDR3 length: 17 residues.

This chain links TRBV6-1 with TRBJ2-1; there is no DNA to check the TCRdb D call of TRBD2. There are 12 residues in the CDR3. Germline V gene data show CDR1 as MNHNS and CDR2 as SASEGT. The CDR3 loop reads CASSLTGIEQFF.

This chain joins TRBV5-1 and TRBJ2-7; TCRdb returns TRBD1, unconfirmable since there is no DNA. Germline CDR1 SGHRS, CDR2 YFSETQ. The CDR3 extends over 14 amino acids. This CDR3 reads CASSLGTVFPEQYF.

V is TRBV27 and J is TRBJ2-5; the D call from TCRdb, TRBD2, cannot be confirmed without DNA. The CDR3 is made up of 15 amino acids. Germline V gene lookup returns CDR1 MNHEY and CDR2 SMNVEV (reference sequence). CDR3 residues: CASSTGLAGTETQYF.

The V gene is TRBV6-5, the J gene TRBJ2-6. This CDR3 is built from 16 residues. Germline V CDR1 and CDR2: MNHEY, SVGAGI. The CDR3 region is CASSYRARLGANVLTF.

This chain uses TRBV24-1 with TRBJ2-2; the D call of TRBD1 rests on TCRdb alone, since no DNA is present to check it. Germline V gene sequence: CDR1 KGHDR, CDR2 SFDVKD. The CDR3 length is 16 residues. CDR3 sequence reads: CATSPRDRGGTGELFF.

The rearrangement links TRBV27 to TRBJ2-1; TCRdb calls TRBD2, which cannot be checked without DNA. The CDR3 length is 15 residues. Germline CDR1 reads MNHEY; CDR2 reads SMNVEV (reference sequence). The CDR3 here is CASSTGLAGVIEQFF.

J is TRBJ2-7 and V is TRBV19; the TCRdb call, TRBD2, lacks DNA for checking. Germline V gives CDR1 LNHDA, CDR2 SQIVND (reference sequence). CDR3 size: 12 residues. The CDR3 here is CASSGTSSEQYF.

This clonotype is deemed medium-sized by its frequency. The CDR3: CASSLQREGREQFF. This chain connects TRBV12-3 or TRBV12-4 to TRBJ2-1; as DNA is missing, the TRBD2 call by TCRdb cannot be tested. The CDR3 consists of 14 residues.

The chain uses TRBV12-3 or TRBV12-4 and TRBJ2-2. This CDR3 spans 14 amino acids. The CDR3 here is CASTYTLGIGELFF.

This chain links TRBV24-1 with TRBJ2-1; with no DNA, the TCRdb D assignment of TRBD2 cannot be verified. Per germline, CDR1 KGHDR and CDR2 SFDVKD. CDR3 length equals 15 residues. CDR3 loop: CATSSTSGPYNEQFF.

V is TRBV27 and J is TRBJ2-3. CDR3 length: 15 amino acids. Per the germline V gene, CDR1 is MNHEY and CDR2 is SMNVEV (reference sequence). The chain's CDR3 is CASSLARFSTDTQYF.

This chain connects TRBV6-1 to TRBJ2-1. Germline V gene sequence: CDR1 MNHNS, CDR2 SASEGT. The CDR3 extends over 11 amino acids. CDR3 residues: CASTHMNEQFF.

This rearrangement joins TRBV6-1 to TRBJ2-1. The CDR3 totals 14 residues. The germline V gene has CDR1 MNHNS and CDR2 SASEGT. CDR3 in amino acids: CASSEDPRFNEQFF.

This CDR3 reads CASSESRQIGEKLFF. The rearrangement uses TRBV6-1 and TRBJ1-4. This CDR3 is 15 amino acids long. The germline CDR1 and CDR2 sequences are MNHNS and SASEGT.

The chain joins TRBV6-5 to TRBJ1-5; there is no DNA to check the TCRdb D call of TRBD1. This CDR3 contains 14 residues. CDR1 is MNHEY, CDR2 SVGAGI, per germline. CDR3: CASRPQGRNQPQHF.

The gene calls are TRBV19 and TRBJ2-3; checking the TCRdb D call of TRBD2 is not possible without DNA. CDR3 size: 15 residues. Per germline, CDR1 LNHDA and CDR2 SQIVND (reference sequence). This CDR3 reads CASSSSSGTRDTQYF. Using reference TRBV19 and TRBJ2-3 for the parts outside the CDR3, the full variable domain is DGGITQSPKYLFRKEGQNVTLSCEQNLNHDAMYWYRQDPGQGLRLIYYSQIVNDFQKGDIAEGYSVSREKKESFPLTVTSAQKNPTAFYLCASSSSSGTRDTQYFGPGTRLTVL.

The chain couples TRBV27 to TRBJ2-3. The CDR3 loop spans 14 amino acids. Germline V CDR1 and CDR2: MNHEY, SMNVEV (reference sequence). The CDR3 sequence: CASSFVLSADTQYF.

The gene calls are TRBV11-3 and TRBJ2-1. The CDR3 contains 11 residues. Germline V lookup: CDR1 SGHNT, CDR2 YENEEA. CDR3 region: CASSLEAEQFF.

This clonotype is called medium-sized based on its frequency. The chain joins TRBV6-5 to TRBJ2-1; the TRBD1 assignment by TCRdb is unverifiable without DNA. Germline V gives CDR1 MNHEY, CDR2 SVGAGI. The CDR3 consists of 14 residues. This chain's CDR3 is CASSYSGGGDEQFF.